The rows below give T cell receptor beta chains drawn from one sample of a study of OX40 agonist ivuxolimab in advanced cancers. Some clones are missing from TCRdb's copy, which holds only in-frame ones; the method was immunoSEQ multiplex PCR. This table has some 40,000 clones, approximately 80% appearing once. The sample in question was CD4+ or CD8+ T cells sorted from blood, obtained in a trial of the OX40 agonist ivuxolimab. These receptors were obtained from an adult with an advanced solid tumor such as melanoma, head and neck, liver or kidney cancer. Both conserved end residues are part of each CDR3. A D gene is named only where the DNA matches it firmly. Part of the rows lack a size; the others show once, few, many or a class for expanded clones.

>TRBJ1-1|NA|TRBV5-5|NA
CASSRPGTGNTEAFF
TGTGCCAGCAGCCGCCCCGGGACGGGAAACACTGAAGCTTTCTTT
>TRBJ2-2|once|TRBV19|NA
CASSLSTGNTGELFF
TGTGCCAGTAGTTTGTCGACAGGTAACACCGGGGAGCTGTTTTTT
>TRBJ2-5|few|TRBV2|NA
CASRGRFPGETQYF
TGTGCCAGCAGGGGACGGTTCCCGGGGGAGACCCAGTACTTC
>TRBJ1-1|NA|TRBV28|TRBD1
CASSPGTGIGYTEAFF
TGTGCCAGCAGTCCCGGGACAGGGATCGGGTACACTGAAGCTTTCTTT
>TRBJ2-7|NA|TRBV28|TRBD1
CASSHSTGRDEQYF
TGTGCCAGCAGTCACTCGACAGGGAGAGACGAGCAGTACTTC
>TRBJ1-6|NA|TRBV4-2|NA
CASSQVTEDSPLHF
TGTGCCAGCAGCCAAGTGACAGAGGATTCACCCCTCCACTTT
>TRBJ1-2|NA|TRBV19|NA
CASRTTGNYGYTF
TGTGCCAGTAGGACTACAGGAAACTATGGCTACACCTTC
>TRBJ1-3|NA|TRBV4-2|NA
CASSQVGVSGNTIYF
TGTGCCAGCAGCCAAGTGGGGGTCTCTGGAAACACCATATATTTT
>TRBJ2-1|NA|TRBV2|TRBD2
CASKLAVYNEQFF
TGTGCCAGCAAACTAGCGGTTTACAATGAGCAGTTCTTC
>TRBJ2-7|once|TRBV7-9|NA
CASSLDWAYEQYF
TGTGCCAGCAGCCTGGACTGGGCCTACGAGCAGTACTTC
>TRBJ2-7|NA|TRBV7-3|NA
CASSPSDEQYF
TGTGCCAGCAGCCCCTCCGACGAGCAGTACTTC
>TRBJ2-3|NA|TRBV7-3|NA
CASSLTSHGYADTQYF
TGTGCCAGCAGCTTAACCTCCCACGGTTACGCAGATACGCAGTATTTT